This TCR beta chain was obtained from a study of early T cells in non-severe SARS-CoV-2 infection. Study as a whole: Chains were not paired, and sequencing was done on bulk RNA from unsorted whole blood. Notes on the study in general: VDJdb matches were skewed toward anti-spike CD8 T cell responses.

Details on this clonotype: Its antigen is unknown.

The protocol attached unique molecular identifiers to individual cDNA molecules. TCRdb ran MiXCR on the 5' RACE reads and lists one entry per CDR3 protein. The sample yields around 100,000 distinct CDR3 sequences, roughly 17% seen once. The clonotype originates from an adult who was a healthcare worker with PCR-confirmed SARS-CoV-2 infection or an uninfected control (not recorded which). The sample taken for sequencing was whole blood.

The CDR3 region has the DNA TGCAGCGTGGGAACAGGGGAATGGACTGAAGCTTTCTTT. Encoded protein: CSVGTGEWTEAFF. The genes are TRBV29-1 and TRBJ1-1, with TRBD1 identical over 7 bases. Trimming cost V 6 bases and J 5 bases; bases outside gene matches: 9. Germline V lookup: CDR1 SQVTM, CDR2 ANQGSEA. The CDR3 contains 13 residues. Full variable domain (outside the CDR3, taken from reference TRBV29-1 and TRBJ1-1): SAVISQKPSRDICQRGTSLTIQCQVDSQVTMMFWYRQQPGQSLTLIATANQGSEATYESGFVIDKFPISRPNLTFSTLTVSNMSPEDSSIYLCSVGTGEWTEAFFGQGTRLTVV.